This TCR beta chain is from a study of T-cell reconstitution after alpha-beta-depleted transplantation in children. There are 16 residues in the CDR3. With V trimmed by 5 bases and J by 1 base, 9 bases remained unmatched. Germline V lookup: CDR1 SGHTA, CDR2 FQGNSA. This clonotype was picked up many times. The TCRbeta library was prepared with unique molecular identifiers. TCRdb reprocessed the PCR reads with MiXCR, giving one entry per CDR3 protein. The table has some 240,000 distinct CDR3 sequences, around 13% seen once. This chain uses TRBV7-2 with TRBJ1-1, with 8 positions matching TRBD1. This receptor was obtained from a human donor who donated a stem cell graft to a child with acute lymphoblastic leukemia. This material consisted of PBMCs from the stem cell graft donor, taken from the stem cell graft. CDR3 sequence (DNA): TGTGCCAGCAGCCCCCTGGGGACAGGCTGGAACACTGAAGCTTTCTTT. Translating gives CASSPLGTGWNTEAFF.